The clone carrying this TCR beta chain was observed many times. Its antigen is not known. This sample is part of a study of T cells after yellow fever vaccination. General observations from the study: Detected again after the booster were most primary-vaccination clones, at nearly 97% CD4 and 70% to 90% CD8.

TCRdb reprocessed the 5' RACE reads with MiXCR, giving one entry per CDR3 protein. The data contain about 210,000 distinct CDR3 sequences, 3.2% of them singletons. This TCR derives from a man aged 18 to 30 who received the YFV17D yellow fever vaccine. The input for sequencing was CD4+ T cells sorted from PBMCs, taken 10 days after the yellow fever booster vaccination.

The CDR3 DNA sequence: TGTGCCAGCAGTGTGGACAACTATGGCTACACCTTC. Protein product: CASSVDNYGYTF. V usage is TRBV6-1 and J usage is TRBJ1-2, with D hard to call. Trimming left V 4 bases short and J 2 bases short, with 5 bases between. This CDR3 has 12 residues. Germline CDR1 is MNHNS and CDR2 is SASEGT.